This TCR beta chain derives from a study of T cell responses to AZD1222 COVID-19 vaccine. TCRdb keeps only in-frame clones here, not all; method: immunoSEQ multiplex PCR. The sample records some 150,000 clones, 70% to 90% being singletons. The table lists this clone with a few counts. Its antigen is unknown. Overall study findings and caveats: CD4 TCRs linked to vaccination spanned spike, dominating at 160-218 and 743-854. Donors in the cohort were predominantly white British and more often female, and clonal diversity was possibly underestimated. Just a handful of AZD1222 recipients tested seropositive at baseline.

Trimming shortened V by 8 bases and J by 0 bases, and 11 bases separated the two germline ends. CDR3 length: 14 residues. Germline-derived CDR1 and CDR2 are MNHEY and SVGAGI. This chain links TRBV6-5 with TRBJ1-5, with D possibly TRBD1 on 5 matching bases. This specimen was peripheral blood, taken on day 0 of AZD1222 vaccination. This sequence was found in an adult in good health. The CDR3: CASAARDSNQPQHF. As DNA, the CDR3 is TGTGCCAGCGCCGCCAGGGATAGCAATCAGCCCCAGCATTTT.